This entry lists 3 T cell receptor beta chains sequenced from one sample in a study of blood T cells in healthy people across ages. For the second PCR, which ran for about 6 to 11 cycles, a sample-barcoded 5' primer and a J-beta primer mix were used. TCRdb itself ran the 5' RACE reads through MiXCR, one entry per CDR3 protein. The data show approximately 780,000 distinct CDR3 sequences, around 25% seen once. In addition, the sample was reused for a study of T cells of mothers and their children.

The sample was blood. Receptors originate from a boy aged 5-17 years in good health.

Written as DNA, the CDR3 is TGTGCCAGCAGTTTCGGGACCCGTTGGAATGGCTACACCTTC. It yields the protein CASSFGTRWNGYTF. V is TRBV6-1 and J is TRBJ1-2; D might be TRBD1 (5 bases). The germline V and J ends were trimmed by 5 bases and 6 bases, with 16 bases remaining between them. CDR3 length equals 14 residues. The germline V gene has CDR1 MNHNS and CDR2 SASEGT.

This clonotype was recorded a few times. The rearrangement links TRBV12-3 or TRBV12-4 to TRBJ1-2; possible D gene TRBD1, 6 bases. The CDR3 runs 16 residues. Deletions cut 3 bases from V and 2 bases from J, with 16 bases between. As DNA, the CDR3 is TGTGCCAGCAGTTTTTGGGCAGGGGATATCAACTATGGCTACACCTTC. Translating gives CASSFWAGDINYGYTF.

This clonotype appeared a few times. V usage is TRBV6-5 and J usage is TRBJ2-7; D unresolved. The CDR3 runs 15 residues. Trimming removed 8 bases at V and 0 bases at J, with 17 bases between. CDR1 and CDR2 from the germline V gene are MNHEY and SVGAGI. The CDR3 sequence: CASGRDGVLSYEQYF. In nucleotides, the CDR3 is TGTGCCAGCGGTAGGGATGGGGTACTCTCCTACGAGCAGTACTTC.